Following are 24 T cell receptor beta chains from one sample sequenced in a study of blood T cells in healthy people across ages. Using a J-beta primer mix together with a sample-barcoded 5' primer, a second PCR was run for about 6 to 12 cycles. TCRdb reprocessed the 5' RACE reads via MiXCR and lists one record per CDR3 protein. The sample shows some 790,000 distinct CDR3 sequences, 25% to 35% of them seen only once. The specimen was blood. These receptors originate from an elderly woman in good health.

The CDR3 spells CSAGGGAGGHF. DNA of the CDR3: TGCAGTGCTGGTGGGGGTGCTGGGGGGCATTTT. J is TRBJ1-5 and V is TRBV20-1; the D gene is possibly TRBD1 (5 bases). Germline V gene sequence: CDR1 DFQATT, CDR2 SNEGSKA (reference sequence). The V end was cut by 5 bases, the J end by 15 bases, with 17 bases between. The CDR3 sequence is 11 residues long.

This clonotype has only a few counts. This chain joins TRBV27 and TRBJ1-5; 7 bases match TRBD1. Losses at the gene ends were 6 bases for V and 2 bases for J; bases not matched to a gene: 7. The CDR3 contains 15 residues. The germline V gene encodes CDR1 MNHEY and CDR2 SMNVEV (reference sequence). CDR3 amino acids: CASSKDRARNQPQHF. In DNA, the CDR3 is TGTGCCAGCAGCAAAGACAGGGCTCGCAATCAGCCCCAGCATTTT.

This clonotype was found many times. The V gene is TRBV18, the J gene TRBJ2-7; D remains unclear. The CDR3 covers 13 residues. The germline V gene has CDR1 KGHSH and CDR2 LQKENI. V was clipped by 0 bases and J by 3 bases, with 6 bases between them. This CDR3 reads CASSPPSGYEQYF. The CDR3 DNA reads as TGTGCCAGCTCACCACCATCCGGCTACGAGCAGTACTTC.

In the case of this clonotype: Since a much larger clone is just one base distant, this may be a read error. V and J are TRBV30 and TRBJ1-2, with a possible D match to TRBD1 (6 bases). V was pared by 1 base and J by 3 bases, with 6 bases between. Germline CDR1 reads GTSNPN; CDR2 reads SVGIG (reference sequence). The CDR3 is 12 residues long. The CDR3 DNA follows: TGTGCCTGGAGTGACAGGGACTATGGCTACACCTTC. Translation gives CAWSDRDYGYTF.

In its sample, this clonotype was seen many times. The chain joins TRBV6-5 to TRBJ1-1; the D is unclear. Germline loops: CDR1 MNHEY, CDR2 SVGAGI. The V end lost 1 base, the J end lost 1 base, and 10 bases lay between the germline ends. The CDR3 totals 15 residues. The CDR3 reads CASSYLGPENTEAFF. The DNA of the CDR3 is TGTGCCAGCAGTTACTTAGGGCCGGAGAACACTGAAGCTTTCTTT.

Points on this clonotype: A clone one base away is much larger, so this may be a read error. CDR3 sequence (DNA): TGTGCCAGCAGCCCACTCAGCGGGGGTTCCCAAGAGACCCAGTTCTTC. This encodes CASSPLSGGSQETQFF. The chain uses TRBV5-6 and TRBJ2-5, with 8 bases matching TRBD2. The J call could be wrong; TRBJ2-1 is a better fit for the DNA end. Per the germline V gene, CDR1 is SGHDT and CDR2 is YYEEEE. This CDR3 region has 16 residues.

This clonotype was seen a handful of times. The chain uses TRBV20-1 and TRBJ1-1; D remains ambiguous. This CDR3 contains 13 residues. Germline lookup yields CDR1 DFQATT and CDR2 SNEGSKA (reference sequence). The V end lost 4 bases, the J end lost 0 bases, and 9 bases lay between the germline ends. The CDR3 is CSAIKDLNTEAFF. The DNA of the CDR3 is TGCAGTGCTATTAAGGATTTGAACACTGAAGCTTTCTTT.

The V gene is TRBV4-2, the J gene TRBJ1-5; TRBD1 matches 7 bases. From germline, CDR1 is LGHNA and CDR2 YNFKEQ. The CDR3 is made up of 15 amino acids. V shed 3 bases and J 3 bases; nucleotides not matched to a gene: 5. CDR3 DNA: TGTGCCAGCAGCCAGGGGGACAGCATCAATCAGCCCCAGCATTTT. Translation gives CASSQGDSINQPQHF.

A word on this clonotype: It may be a read error: a sequence one base away is much more abundant. CDR3 coding DNA: TGTGCCAGCAGCTTAGGTCCCGGGGGCCGCACAGATATGCAGTATTTT. Amino acids: CASSLGPGGRTDMQYF. This sequence joins TRBV7-2 and TRBJ2-3; D is possibly TRBD1 or TRBD2 (6 bases each). Per germline, CDR1 SGHTA and CDR2 FQGNSA. There are 16 residues in the CDR3.

The chain employs TRBV11-3 and TRBJ1-1; D not certain. Germline V gene data show CDR1 as SGHNT and CDR2 as YENEEA. Trimming pared 6 bases from V and 6 bases from J, leaving 11 bases between. This CDR3 comprises 12 residues. CDR3 nucleotide sequence: TGTGCCAGCAGTACCCGGGCCCCTGAAGCTTTCTTT. Residues: CASSTRAPEAFF.

Ten or more counts support this clonotype. V usage is TRBV7-2 and J usage is TRBJ1-2; TRBD1 is a possible D gene (5 bases). This CDR3 spans 15 amino acids. V was pared by 2 bases and J by 5 bases, with 15 bases between. Germline loops: CDR1 SGHTA, CDR2 FQGNSA. The CDR3 DNA reads TGTGCCAGCAGCTTACAGGACACAAGAGGGTATGGCTACACCTTC. Its protein is CASSLQDTRGYGYTF.

This clonotype was seen ten or more times. The J gene is TRBJ2-7, the V gene TRBV7-9, with D perhaps being TRBD1 or TRBD2 (5 bases each). This CDR3 has 14 residues. The V and J ends lost 5 bases and 3 bases respectively, with 14 bases between them. Germline loops: CDR1 SEHNR, CDR2 FQNEAQ (reference sequence). Written as DNA, the CDR3 is TGTGCCAGCAGCCCGGGACCGATTAACTACGAGCAGTACTTC. It yields the protein CASSPGPINYEQYF.

The table lists this clonotype with a few counts. The chain combines TRBV15 with TRBJ1-5, with D unresolved. There are 13 residues in the CDR3. Germline lookup yields CDR1 LNHNV and CDR2 YYDKDF (reference sequence). V was cut by 0 bases and J by 8 bases, with 8 bases left in between. This chain's CDR3 is CATSRDQEEPQHF. CDR3 nucleotides: TGTGCCACCAGCAGAGATCAAGAGGAGCCCCAGCATTTT.

This chain connects TRBV19 to TRBJ1-1; D is undetermined. This CDR3 comprises 15 residues. The germline CDR1 and CDR2 sequences are LNHDA and SQIVND (reference sequence). Trimming took off 3 bases at V and 0 bases at J, with 11 bases between the two ends. DNA of the CDR3: TGTGCCAGTAGTATTAAGGCGAACATGAACACTGAAGCTTTCTTT. It codes for CASSIKANMNTEAFF.

This clonotype was seen ten or more times. This chain connects TRBV29-1 to TRBJ1-4; no reliable D call. The ends were cut back, 0 bases at V and 6 bases at J, with 14 bases in the middle. Germline-derived CDR1 and CDR2 are SQVTM and ANQGSEA. This CDR3 comprises 15 residues. The CDR3 coding sequence is TGCAGCGTTGAAGATCGGCGACAAAGGCATGAAAAACTGTTTTTT. It specifies CSVEDRRQRHEKLFF.

Of note for this clonotype: One base away lies a much larger clone, so this may be a sequencing read error. V is TRBV28 and J is TRBJ2-4; D perhaps matches TRBD1 (6 bases). The DNA end favors TRBJ2-7, so the J call may be wrong. The germline V gene has CDR1 MDHEN and CDR2 SYDVKM. The CDR3 totals 14 residues. CDR3 sequence reads: CASSKPGQPYEQYF. The CDR3 DNA follows: TGTGCCAGCAGTAAGCCGGGACAACCCTACGAGCAGTACTTC.

This chain joins TRBV2 and TRBJ1-5, with TRBD1 as a possible D gene (5 bases). The CDR3 contains 14 residues. Germline loops: CDR1 SNHLY, CDR2 FYNNEI. V lost 7 bases and J 7 bases, leaving 17 bases between the germline ends. This CDR3 reads CASNLVRGGQPQHF. The CDR3 DNA follows: TGTGCCAGCAACCTGGTGAGGGGAGGACAGCCCCAGCATTTT. Together with reference TRBV2 and TRBJ1-5, the CDR3 gives the full variable domain: EPEVTQTPSHQVTQMGQEVILRCVPISNHLYFYWYRQILGQKVEFLVSFYNNEISEKSEIFDDQFSVERPDGSNFTLKIRSTKLEDSAMYFCASNLVRGGQPQHFGDGTRLSIL.

The V gene is TRBV13, the J gene TRBJ1-1, with 8 bases that match TRBD1. CDR3 length: 14 amino acids. CDR1 and CDR2 (germline): PRHDT, FYEKMQ (reference sequence). The V gene end was trimmed by 4 bases and the J gene end by 7 bases; junction bases not matched to a gene: 8. The CDR3 DNA reads TGTGCCAGCAGCTGCGCAGGGGGCCAGTGTGAAGCTTTCTTT. It specifies CASSCAGGQCEAFF.

This clonotype was seen ten or more times. The V gene is TRBV20-1, the J gene TRBJ1-2; no clear D. The V gene lost 4 bases and the J gene lost 0 bases, with 9 bases spanning the gap. This CDR3 contains 13 residues. The germline gives CDR1 DFQATT, CDR2 SNEGSKA (reference sequence). In DNA, the CDR3 is TGCAGTGCTATAGTCGCTACTAACTATGGCTACACCTTC. Amino acids: CSAIVATNYGYTF.

Worth noting for this clonotype: This could be a read error, since a much larger clone is one nucleotide away. The chain is built from TRBV27 and TRBJ2-4; D gene ambiguous. Germline lookup yields CDR1 MNHEY and CDR2 SMNVEV (reference sequence). CDR3 size: 15 residues. As DNA, the CDR3 is TGTGCCGGCAGTTTAAGGGCGTCTCGGGAAAACATTCAGTACTTC. It specifies CAGSLRASRENIQYF.

This clonotype was seen more than once but under ten times. The V and J genes are TRBV12-3 or TRBV12-4 and TRBJ1-1; D is ambiguous. The CDR3 covers 16 residues. Deletions cut 6 bases from V and 4 bases from J, with 21 bases between. The CDR3 coding sequence is TGTGCCAGCAGCCCGTTGAGGCAAGGATCGAGCACTGAAGCTTTCTTT. This sequence encodes CASSPLRQGSSTEAFF.

In its sample, this clonotype was seen many times. J is TRBJ1-2 and V is TRBV20-1; D call uncertain. The V gene's germline CDR1 is DFQATT and CDR2 SNEGSKA (reference sequence). This CDR3 is built from 12 residues. V was shortened by 6 bases and J by 0 bases, with 8 bases between the two germline ends. The CDR3 here is CSAAPANYGYTF. In nucleotides, the CDR3 is TGCAGTGCGGCGCCAGCTAACTATGGCTACACCTTC.

In this sample, this clonotype turned up many times. The V and J genes are TRBV5-6 and TRBJ1-2, with a tentative D call TRBD1 (5 bases). The germline gives CDR1 SGHDT, CDR2 YYEEEE. The CDR3 has 11 residues. V lost 3 bases and J lost 8, with 8 bases in between. Written as DNA, the CDR3 is TGTGCCAGCAGCTGGGGCGGAGGCTACACCTTC. It encodes CASSWGGGYTF.

CDR3 nucleotides: TGTGCCAGCAGGCCAATCGGCCTAGCGGGGGGCTCCGGGGAGCTGTTTTTT. This translates into CASRPIGLAGGSGELFF. The chain links TRBV6-1 to TRBJ2-2, with 11 bases fitting TRBD2. Germline trimming cut 6 bases from V and 6 bases from J; bases unmatched to any gene: 12. CDR1 and CDR2 from the germline V gene are MNHNS and SASEGT. The CDR3 runs 17 residues.